The entry below gives a single T cell receptor beta chain sequence along with its context. This clonotype was counted ten times or more. The antigen it binds to is not known. No base quality values were provided; no much bigger clone lies one nucleotide off. V is shortened by 0 bases, J by 5 bases, and the region joining them spans 9 bases. Based on the germline V gene, the CDR1 and CDR2 sequences are SGDLS and YYNGEE. Including cysteine and phenylalanine, the CDR3 has 14 amino acids. The read is trimmed to its CDR3 DNA, 42 bases read in frame from base 1. These data come from a study of T cells after yellow fever vaccination (dated 2019 in TCRdb). For context, the study as a whole: Libraries from fractions with low cell numbers were prepared with the SMART-Seq v4 Ultra Low Input RNA kit. To track T-cell clones before and after primary and booster YFV17D yellow fever vaccination, bulk TCR alpha and beta repertoires were sequenced longitudinally. Two healthy male donors, one aged 18 to 30 and one aged 30 to 40 years, were included in the cohort. Bulk PBMC replicates and cell subsets were isolated from blood drawn at multiple timepoints before and after both primary and secondary immunization.

On the study overall, not on this receptor specifically: Most clones expanded after primary vaccination (almost 98% of CD4 and around nine tenths of CD8) were re-detected after the booster, suggesting that broad memory maintenance occurred. The secondary T-cell response was weaker than the primary response but faster, peaking on day 5 instead of day 15. A small fraction of clonotypes appeared in both the CD4 and CD8 compartments, likely as a result of convergent recombination. Computational filtering was required because FACS-sorted repertoires could contain abundant contaminating clonotypes from the bulk population. The study included only two donors, which limits how far the findings can be generalized.

Reads for this sample came from an Illumina NovaSeq 6000. TCR cDNA was synthesized by 5'RACE template switching, through which a universal primer site and unique molecular identifiers were introduced. Priming for cDNA synthesis came from both the TCR alpha and TCR beta constant segments. Library amplification involved two PCR steps, and the second step added sample barcodes and sequencing adapters. Sequencing of libraries was performed on Illumina HiSeq 2500 (2x100 bp) or NovaSeq (2x150 bp). Turning to the authors' computational methods: Demultiplexing of reads and collapsing into UMI consensus sequences were performed with MIGEC, and V(D)J alignment was carried out with MiXCR. Clonotypes responding to the vaccine were identified with edgeR on replicate PBMC samples, with the criteria of FDR below 0.01 and a log2 fold change above 5 up to day 15. CD4 or CD8 identity was assigned to each bulk clonotype according to whether the clonotype was present at higher abundance in the sequenced CD4 repertoire or the sequenced CD8 repertoire. TCRdb reprocessing: public reads trimmed at Q25 with fastp, clones called with MiXCR, in-frame beta chains kept. Each entry merges the rows of one CDR3 protein and shows their most common DNA and genes. Clone size and V and J calls follow TCRdb, not the original study. For this sample the table gives around 300,000 distinct CDR3 sequences, of which about 4.5% were detected only once. The top ten hold less than 20% of the sample.

Reading the label with the study, this specimen's treatment or condition is: live attenuated yellow fever vaccine strain. At each blood-draw timepoint, two biological replicates of bulk PBMCs were obtained. A standard Ficoll-Paque protocol was used to isolate PBMCs from peripheral blood. TriZol was used to extract RNA from bulk PBMCs, from CD4 and CD8 fractions, and from dextramer-positive and dextramer-negative fractions. This sequence originates from a young man who received the YFV17D yellow fever vaccine. This chain joins TRBV9 to TRBJ2-1; confidence is insufficient to name the D gene. Sequences were derived from PBMCs, sampled 15 days after the yellow fever booster vaccination. CDR3 region: CASSVDLTDNEQFF. The DNA reads as follows: TGTGCCAGCAGCGTAGATCTGACTGACAATGAGCAGTTCTTC.